This T cell receptor beta chain was identified in a study of T-cell memory formation after mild COVID-19. On the study more broadly: Largely donor-specific TCR clusters were found. Findings and limits, study-wide: A second wave expanding day 15 to 37 was CD4+-biased; contracting clones were balanced.

Libraries for TCRalpha and TCRbeta carried sample barcodes and unique molecular identifiers via 5'RACE. MiXCR, applied by TCRdb to the 5' RACE reads, yields one record per CDR3 protein. This table holds about 120,000 distinct CDR3 sequences, approximately 16% found once. Per germline, CDR1 MNHEY and CDR2 SVGEGT. This CDR3 has 17 amino acids. With 5 bases clipped from V and 4 bases from J, the junction kept 14 bases outside the gene matches. Notes on this clonotype: The antigen remains unidentified.

Material: PBMCs or a T cell subset sorted from them (not recorded which). This chain uses TRBV6-2 or TRBV6-3 with TRBJ2-1; the match to TRBD1 covers 7 bases. The origin of this receptor is an adult woman who had mild COVID-19 (a few samples of this study predate the infection). Cell type and time point are not known. CDR3 sequence (DNA): TGTGCCAGCAGTAGGTCAGGGGGTACCCCGAAGTACAATGAGCAGTTCTTC. This codes for CASSRSGGTPKYNEQFF.